This T cell receptor (beta chain) is drawn from a study of T cell responses to AZD1222 COVID-19 vaccine. About the study: Investigators merged groups given second doses at roughly 4 or roughly 12 weeks.

Generated by immunoSEQ multiplex PCR, the TCRdb table keeps only in-frame clones and is missing some. The data hold 90,000 to 95,000 clones, with more than 75% observed a single time. Unmatched junction bases numbered 6, after V lost 5 bases and J lost 7 bases. Germline V gene lookup returns CDR1 MDHEN and CDR2 SYDVKM. This CDR3 contains 14 residues. In the case of this clone: The antigen is not known.

Whole-study findings and limits: Among vaccine-associated CD4 TCRs, coverage spanned spike, with dominance at 160-218 and 743-854.

J is TRBJ1-2 and V is TRBV28; 11 bases match TRBD1. This TCR was recovered from an adult in good health. The source was peripheral blood, collected on day 0 of AZD1222 vaccination. The CDR3 DNA sequence: TGTGCCAGCAGTCCTACAGGACAGGGGGCTGGCTACACCTTC. This sequence encodes CASSPTGQGAGYTF.